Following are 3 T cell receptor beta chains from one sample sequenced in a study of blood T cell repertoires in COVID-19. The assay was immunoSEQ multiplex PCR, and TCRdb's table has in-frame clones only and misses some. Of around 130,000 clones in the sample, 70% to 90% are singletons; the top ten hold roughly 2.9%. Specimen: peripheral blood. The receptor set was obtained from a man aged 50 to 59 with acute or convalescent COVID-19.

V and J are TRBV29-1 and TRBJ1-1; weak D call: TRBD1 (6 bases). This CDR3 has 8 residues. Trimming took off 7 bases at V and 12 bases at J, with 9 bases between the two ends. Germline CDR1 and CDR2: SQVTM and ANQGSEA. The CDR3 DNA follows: TGCAGCGGTGACAGGACTTTCTTT. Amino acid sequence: CSGDRTFF.

CDR3 sequence: CASSGTGTGGFTGELFF. The CDR3 bases are TGTGCCAGCAGCGGGACGGGGACAGGGGGCTTCACCGGGGAGCTGTTTTTT. The chain has TRBV9 and TRBJ2-2; 12 bases match TRBD1. CDR3 length: 17 residues. CDR1 and CDR2 from the germline V gene are SGDLS and YYNGEE. V dropped 3 bases and J dropped 4; count of bases not matched to a gene: 7.

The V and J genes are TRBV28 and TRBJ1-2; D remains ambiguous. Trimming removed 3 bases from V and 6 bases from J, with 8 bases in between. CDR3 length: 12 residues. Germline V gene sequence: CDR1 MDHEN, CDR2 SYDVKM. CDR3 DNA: TGTGCCAGCAGTTTGGTCTCAGATGGCTACACCTTC. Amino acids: CASSLVSDGYTF.